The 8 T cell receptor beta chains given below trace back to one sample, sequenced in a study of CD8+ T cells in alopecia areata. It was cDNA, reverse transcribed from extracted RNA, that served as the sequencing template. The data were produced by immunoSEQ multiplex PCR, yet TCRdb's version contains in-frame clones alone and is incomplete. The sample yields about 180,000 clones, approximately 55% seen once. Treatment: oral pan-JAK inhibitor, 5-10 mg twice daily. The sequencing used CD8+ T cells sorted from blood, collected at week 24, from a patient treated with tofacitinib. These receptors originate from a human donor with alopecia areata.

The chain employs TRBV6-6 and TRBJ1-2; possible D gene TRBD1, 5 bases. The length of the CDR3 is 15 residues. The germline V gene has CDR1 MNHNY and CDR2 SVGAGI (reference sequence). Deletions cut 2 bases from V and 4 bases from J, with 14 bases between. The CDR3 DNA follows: TGTGCCAGCAGTTACGTTTCCCAACAGGTCTATGGCTACACCTTC. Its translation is CASSYVSQQVYGYTF.

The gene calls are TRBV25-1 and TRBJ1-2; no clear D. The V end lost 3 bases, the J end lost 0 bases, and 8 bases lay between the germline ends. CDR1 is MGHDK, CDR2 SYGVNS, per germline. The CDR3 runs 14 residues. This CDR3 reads CASSDRRTNYGYTF. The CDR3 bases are TGTGCCAGCAGTGATCGGAGGACTAACTATGGCTACACCTTC.

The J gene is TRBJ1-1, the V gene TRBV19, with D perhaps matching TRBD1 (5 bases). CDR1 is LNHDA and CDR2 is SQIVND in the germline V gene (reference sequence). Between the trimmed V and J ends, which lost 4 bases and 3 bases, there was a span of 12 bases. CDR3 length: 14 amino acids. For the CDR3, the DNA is TGTGCCAGTAGTAGGGGCGGCAGCCACACTGAAGCTTTCTTT. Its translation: CASSRGGSHTEAFF.

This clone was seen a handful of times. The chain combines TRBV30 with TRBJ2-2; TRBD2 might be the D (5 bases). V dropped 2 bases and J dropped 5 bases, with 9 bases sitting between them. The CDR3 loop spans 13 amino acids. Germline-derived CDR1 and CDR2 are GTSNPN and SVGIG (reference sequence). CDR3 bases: TGTGCCTGGAGTTTCGGGGTGACCGGGGAGCTGTTTTTT. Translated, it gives CAWSFGVTGELFF. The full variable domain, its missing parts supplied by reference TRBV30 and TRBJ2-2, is SQTIHQWPATLVQPVGSPLSLECTVEGTSNPNLYWYRQAAGRGLQLLFYSVGIGQISSEVPQNLSASRPQDRQFILSSKKLLLSDSGFYLCAWSFGVTGELFFGEGSRLTVL.

The CDR3 DNA sequence: TGCGCCAGCAGCCAACACGGGGGTAGCGGGGATTACAATGAGCAGTTCTTC. Amino acid sequence: CASSQHGGSGDYNEQFF. The J gene is TRBJ2-1, the V gene TRBV4-3; 8 bases fit TRBD2. J was trimmed by 4 bases and V by 2 bases; bases with no gene match: 10. Germline V gene sequence: CDR1 LGHNA, CDR2 YSLEER. The CDR3 consists of 17 residues.

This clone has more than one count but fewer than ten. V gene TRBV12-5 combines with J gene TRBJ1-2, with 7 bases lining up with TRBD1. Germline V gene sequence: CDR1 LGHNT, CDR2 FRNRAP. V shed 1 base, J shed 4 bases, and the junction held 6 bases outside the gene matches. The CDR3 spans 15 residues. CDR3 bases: TGTGCTAGTGGTTTGGAAGGGGGCACCGCCTATGGCTACACCTTC. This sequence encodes CASGLEGGTAYGYTF.

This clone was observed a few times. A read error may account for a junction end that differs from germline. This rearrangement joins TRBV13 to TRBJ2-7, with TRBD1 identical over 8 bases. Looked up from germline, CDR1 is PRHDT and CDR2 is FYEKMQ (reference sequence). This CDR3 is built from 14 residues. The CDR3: CASSLGDRTYEQYF. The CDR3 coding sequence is TGTGCCAGCAGCCTAGGGGACAGGACTTACGAGCAGTACTTC. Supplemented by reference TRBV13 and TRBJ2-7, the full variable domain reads AAGVIQSPRHLIKEKRETATLKCYPIPRHDTVYWYQQGPGQDPQFLISFYEKMQSDKGSIPDRFSAQQFSDYHSELNMSSLELGDSALYFCASSLGDRTYEQYFGPGTRLTVT.

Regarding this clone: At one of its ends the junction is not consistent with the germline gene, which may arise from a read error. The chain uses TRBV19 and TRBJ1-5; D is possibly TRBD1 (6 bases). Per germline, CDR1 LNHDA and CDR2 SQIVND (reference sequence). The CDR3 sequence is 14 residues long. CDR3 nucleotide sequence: TGTGCTAGTACAGTCCGGGACACTCATCAGCCCCAGCATTTT. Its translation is CASTVRDTHQPQHF.